This T cell receptor (beta chain) appears in the sequencing data of a study of cytomegalovirus exposure and HLA in healthy donors. Notes on the study in general: Reports credit the classifier with highly specific, highly sensitive diagnosis of cytomegalovirus status. A few CMV-associated chains were confirmed in vitro to be specific for CMV antigens. Cytomegalovirus association was assigned to some 160 TCR beta chains.

Points on this clone: Its target is unknown.

There are 16 residues in the CDR3. Trimming cost V 2 bases and J 4 bases; bases outside gene matches: 8. Germline CDR1 is LNHDA and CDR2 is SQIVND (reference sequence). The donors were members of the validation cohort comprising some 130 subjects, separate from the approximately 670-subject first cohort. Clones were read by immunoSEQ multiplex PCR, and TCRdb kept only the in-frame ones, dropping some. This sample has 190,000 or so clones, with approximately 82% found just once. The sequence came from a woman in her twenties or thirties in good health and CMV-seropositive. The chain employs TRBV19 and TRBJ2-1; the match to TRBD2 covers 7 bases. Sequences were obtained from PBMCs. The CDR3 reads CASSIRQRGMYNEQFF. The CDR3 DNA reads as TGTGCCAGTAGTATAAGACAGCGGGGCATGTACAATGAGCAGTTCTTC.